A few counts support the clone carrying this T cell receptor beta chain. The target antigen is unknown. The CDR3 loop spans 16 amino acids. Looked up from germline, CDR1 is DFQATT and CDR2 is SNEGSKA (reference sequence). J lost 8 bases, V lost 2 bases, and 10 bases had no gene match. The entry originates in a study of response to subunit inactivated influenza vaccine. Overall study findings and caveats: With each seasonal influenza vaccination, the authors suggested, few new T cells are recruited.

MiXCR, run by TCRdb on the RT-PCR reads, gives a single entry per CDR3 protein. The top ten clones hold around a tenth of a sample with hundreds of thousands of distinct CDR3 sequences, 15% to 19% of them seen once. This receptor was taken from a man aged 50 or older who received an inactivated influenza vaccine. The gene calls are TRBV20-1 and TRBJ2-3; 13 positions agree with TRBD2. The starting material was PBMCs from blood, obtained 11 to 12 days after vaccination. This CDR3 is CSARRPGLAGVGTQYF. The DNA of the CDR3 is TGCAGTGCTAGAAGGCCCGGACTAGCGGGGGTGGGTACGCAGTATTTT.